These T cell receptor beta chains were read from a single sample in a study of blood T cells in healthy people across ages. TCRdb re-called the 5' RACE reads with MiXCR, one entry per CDR3 protein. Counted here are 700,000 to 850,000 distinct CDR3 sequences, roughly 40% occurring once; the ten biggest clones make up 10% to 15%. The sample taken for sequencing was blood. These receptor sequences come from a man between 18 and 29 years old in good health. CDR3s include the opening cysteine and the closing phenylalanine or tryptophan. A D gene is named only where the DNA matches it firmly. Part of the rows lack a size; the others show once, few, many or a class for expanded clones.

V	J	D	size	DNA	CDR3
TRBV10-3	TRBJ1-2	TRBD1	few	TGTGCCATCAGTGAGCCCAGACAGGGGCTCTATGGCTACACCTTC	CAISEPRQGLYGYTF
TRBV20-1	TRBJ2-1	NA	NA	TGCAGTGCTCCCCCGCGGGGCCCCCCTCTTTCTGAGCAGTTCTTC	CSAPPRGPPLSEQFF
TRBV2	TRBJ1-5	NA	few	TGTGCCAGCAGTGACTCGCGGGGGGCCAATCAGCCCCAGCATTTT	CASSDSRGANQPQHF
TRBV5-1	TRBJ2-5	NA	few	TGCGCCAGCAGCTTGGATAGTGGGACCCAGTACTTC	CASSLDSGTQYF
TRBV4-3	TRBJ1-2	TRBD1	NA	TGCGCCAGCAGCCCCTCGGACAGGGGATACCTATATGGCTACACCTTC	CASSPSDRGYLYGYTF
TRBV12-3/TRBV12-4	TRBJ2-1	NA	many	TGTGCCAGCAGTTCGGGGGGCGATTTGAATGAGCAGTTCTTC	CASSSGGDLNEQFF
TRBV12-3/TRBV12-4	TRBJ1-5	NA	few	TGTGCCAGCAGTCTACCCCTGGGGCAGGGTATCAATCAGCCCCAGCATTTT	CASSLPLGQGINQPQHF
TRBV27	TRBJ2-4	NA	NA	TGTGCCAGCAGTTTATGGCTTTGGTTTGACCGAGCCAAAAACATTCAGTACTTC	CASSLWLWFDRAKNIQYF
TRBV12-3/TRBV12-4	TRBJ2-3	TRBD2	NA	TGTGCCAGCAGTTCGCCAGCGGGGGGGCTCGGGGATACGCAGTATTTT	CASSSPAGGLGDTQYF
TRBV27	TRBJ1-1	NA	NA	TGTGCCAGCAGCATATACAGGGACACTGAAGCTTTCTTT	CASSIYRDTEAFF
TRBV7-2	TRBJ2-6	TRBD1	NA	TGTGCCAGCAGCTCAAAACGACAGGGAGCTAACCCTGGGGCCAACGTCCTGACTTTC	CASSSKRQGANPGANVLTF
TRBV5-8	TRBJ2-1	TRBD1	NA	TGTGCCAGCAGTCTGACGAGAACAGACAGGGATGAGCAGTTCTTC	CASSLTRTDRDEQFF
TRBV2	TRBJ2-2	TRBD2	once	TGTGCCAGCTCCTTACTAGCGGGGGTAACCGGGGAGCTGTTTTTT	CASSLLAGVTGELFF
TRBV14	TRBJ1-4	NA	NA	TGTGCCAGCAGCGGGAAAGGGGCTGAAAAACTGTTTTTT	CASSGKGAEKLFF
TRBV19	TRBJ1-2	NA	NA	TGTGTCAGTGCTGAGGACAGCTGGAGCTATGGCTACACCTTC	CVSAEDSWSYGYTF
TRBV20-1	TRBJ2-3	TRBD2	once	TGCAGTGCTCCGCAGGGACTAGCATTAGCAGATACGCAGTATTTT	CSAPQGLALADTQYF
TRBV12-3/TRBV12-4	TRBJ1-2	NA	NA	TGTGCCAGCAGTGAACCACTGCGTACGGGCTACACCTTC	CASSEPLRTGYTF
TRBV5-1	TRBJ2-7	NA	many	TGCGCCAGCAGATTGAACCCGACTAACTCCTACGAGCAGTACTTC	CASRLNPTNSYEQYF
TRBV2	TRBJ2-3	NA	few	TGTGCCAGCAGTCCAAACAGCGGCCGCACAGATACGCAGTATTTT	CASSPNSGRTDTQYF
TRBV6-1	TRBJ1-1	TRBD1	NA	TGTGCCAGCAGAAAAGGGACAGGGTATTCGGATGGGACTGAAGCTTTCTTT	CASRKGTGYSDGTEAFF
TRBV20-1	TRBJ1-2	TRBD1	few	TGCAGTGCCCCCTTTGGACAGGGTGGTCGACTGGGCTACACCTTC	CSAPFGQGGRLGYTF
TRBV30	TRBJ2-3	NA	NA	TGTGCCTGGAGACCGGGGGCGAGCACAGATACGCAGTATTTT	CAWRPGASTDTQYF
TRBV20-1	TRBJ1-4	TRBD1	few	TGCAGTGCGCGAGGGACAGGGACTAATGAAAAACTGTTTTTT	CSARGTGTNEKLFF
TRBV4-1	TRBJ2-4	NA	NA	TGCGCCAGCAGCCAAAAGGGGGGGGGACGTCCGGCCAAAAACATTCAGTACTTC	CASSQKGGGRPAKNIQYF
TRBV5-5	TRBJ1-1	NA	few	TGTGCCAGCAGCTTGGGACTGCGCTTGAACACTGAAGCTTTCTTT	CASSLGLRLNTEAFF
TRBV29-1	TRBJ2-7	NA	many	TGCAGCGTTGAAGTTTCCTACGAGCAGTACTTC	CSVEVSYEQYF
TRBV19	TRBJ2-5	TRBD2	once	TGTGCCAGTAGTGGCGTCGCGGGGGGGTACAATGAGCAGTACTTC	CASSGVAGGYNEQYF
TRBV5-1	TRBJ2-5	TRBD1	many	TGCGCCAGCAGACGACAGGGTGGAGAGACCCAGTACTTC	CASRRQGGETQYF
TRBV14	TRBJ2-1	TRBD1	few	TGTGCCAGCAGCTCGAACCAGGGGGCGGATGAGCAGTTCTTC	CASSSNQGADEQFF
TRBV2	TRBJ1-2	TRBD1	few	TGTGCCAGCAGAGGTGGACAGGGCGTAAACTATGGCTACACCTTC	CASRGGQGVNYGYTF
TRBV6-1	TRBJ2-1	TRBD2	many	TGTGCCAGCAGACCTAGGACTAGCGGGCCCAACTCCTACAATGAGCAGTTCTTC	CASRPRTSGPNSYNEQFF
TRBV9	TRBJ2-7	TRBD2	few	TGTGCCAGCAGCGTATCTAGCGGGGCCTACGAGCAGTACTTC	CASSVSSGAYEQYF
TRBV7-2	TRBJ1-2	TRBD1	NA	TGTGTCAGCAGCCAGAGCGACAGGGAAATCGGGTATGGCTACACCTTC	CVSSQSDREIGYGYTF
TRBV6-6	TRBJ1-5	TRBD1	few	TGTGCCAGCAGTTATAGTAACAGGGGACTTTATAGCAATCAGCCCCAGCATTTT	CASSYSNRGLYSNQPQHF
TRBV6-6	TRBJ1-4	TRBD1	NA	TGTGCCAGCAGTTACTCGGGTGGGACAGGGGATGAAAAACTGTTTTTT	CASSYSGGTGDEKLFF
TRBV7-6	TRBJ1-4	NA	NA	TGTGCCAGCAGCTTATATAGACCTCCTTTGGGTGAAAAACTGTTTTTT	CASSLYRPPLGEKLFF
TRBV6-2/TRBV6-3	TRBJ2-1	TRBD1	few	TGTGCCAGCAACCCACCGGGACAGGGATACAATGAGCAGTTCTTC	CASNPPGQGYNEQFF
TRBV5-1	TRBJ2-5	TRBD2	few	TGCGCCAGCAGCTGGCCACTAGCGGGGGCTCAAGAGACCCAGTACTTC	CASSWPLAGAQETQYF
TRBV20-1	TRBJ2-3	NA	NA	TGCAGTGCTAGTGGCGGGGTGGGCACAGATACGCAGTATTTT	CSASGGVGTDTQYF
TRBV24-1	TRBJ2-3	TRBD1	NA	TGTGCCACCAGTGATCCACGACAGGGGGAAGCAGATACGCAGTATTTT	CATSDPRQGEADTQYF
TRBV25-1	TRBJ2-3	TRBD1	NA	TGTGCCAGCCGCTCAGGGGGCTGGGATACGCAGTATTTT	CASRSGGWDTQYF
TRBV7-2	TRBJ1-2	NA	NA	TGTGCCAGCAGCCTCAAACCGAGGGTTGACAGCCCTTACTCCTATGGCTACACCTTC	CASSLKPRVDSPYSYGYTF
TRBV10-3	TRBJ2-3	TRBD2	NA	TGTGCCATCAGTGAGGTAACGGGGGGGCCTGGAGATACGCAGTATTTT	CAISEVTGGPGDTQYF
TRBV6-2/TRBV6-3	TRBJ1-5	NA	few	TGTGCCAGCAGTCCCCGCGGGAACAATCAGCCCCAGCATTTT	CASSPRGNNQPQHF
TRBV25-1	TRBJ2-2	NA	few	TGTGCCAGCAGTGAATCCCCCACGCCGACAGCAAGTAGGGACACCGGGGAGCTGTTTTTT	CASSESPTPTASRDTGELFF
TRBV7-8	TRBJ2-3	NA	many	TGTGCCACCCGTACGCTGGATACGCAGTATTTT	CATRTLDTQYF
TRBV5-1	TRBJ2-3	NA	NA	TGCGCCAGCAGCTTGAGGGGACAAGGGGATCGCACAGATACGCAGTATTTT	CASSLRGQGDRTDTQYF
TRBV20-1	TRBJ2-7	NA	NA	TGCAGTGCTACCGGCGGGACAATTTACAATGAGCAGTACTTC	CSATGGTIYNEQYF
TRBV2	TRBJ1-2	TRBD1	NA	TGTGCCAGCAACAACCCCGGACAGGGGACCTATGGCTACACCTTC	CASNNPGQGTYGYTF
TRBV12-3/TRBV12-4	TRBJ1-1	NA	NA	TGTGCCAGCAGTTTACTAGGGGCCGGTGGGGCTTTCTTT	CASSLLGAGGAFF
TRBV5-5	TRBJ2-1	TRBD1	NA	TGTGCCAGCAGCTTTTTTGGGGACAGGAGCCCCTACAATGAGCAGTTCTTC	CASSFFGDRSPYNEQFF
TRBV12-3/TRBV12-4	TRBJ1-1	NA	NA	TGTGCCAGCAGTTTCAGGCAAGAGAACACTGAAGCTTTCTTT	CASSFRQENTEAFF
TRBV4-1	TRBJ2-7	NA	NA	TGCGCCAGCAGCCAAGATGTGTCAGTAAACTCCTACGAGCAGTACTTC	CASSQDVSVNSYEQYF